This TCR beta chain was captured in a study of neurological immune-mediated disorders. The authors produced cDNA by 5'RACE using 10-nucleotide random UMIs. In every sequencing run, more than 200 million TCR-beta sequences were generated from 15-18 subjects. TCRdb processed the 5' RACE reads anew with MiXCR; each CDR3 protein has one entry. The sample lists 25,000 to 35,000 distinct CDR3 sequences; 3% to 3.5% were seen once. This clonotype was seen repeatedly, ten times or more. The antigen is undetermined. Germline CDR1 reads SGHAT; CDR2 reads FQNNGV. This CDR3 is built from 12 residues. With 3 bases removed from V and 2 bases from J, the gap between germline ends came to 2 bases. Study findings and constraints: HTLV-1-associated myelopathy had the most TCR clonal expansion, while multiple sclerosis had the least, a level that fell below healthy controls. Across subjects, no CDR3 amino acid sequence appeared in expanded clones of more than one subject, a finding that suggested private repertoires in all groups.

The sequence was obtained from a woman in her thirties with multiple sclerosis. The specimen sequenced was PBMCs. This rearrangement joins TRBV11-2 to TRBJ2-4; D gene uncertain. The CDR3 sequence is CASSLTKNIQYF. In DNA form, the CDR3 reads TGTGCCAGCAGCTTGACCAAAAACATTCAGTACTTC.